This TCR beta chain came from a study of blood T cell repertoires in COVID-19. The CDR3 totals 17 residues. Germline CDR1 reads SGHRS; CDR2 reads YFSETQ. With V trimmed by 3 bases and J by 5 bases, 14 bases remained unmatched. Sequenced by immunoSEQ multiplex PCR; TCRdb stores in-frame clones only, minus some. The data hold roughly 150,000 clones, with 70% to 80% observed a single time. The chain couples TRBV5-1 to TRBJ2-1; 7 bases align to TRBD2. The TCR sequence derives from a woman between 55 and 75 years old with COVID-19, enrolled during active disease. The sequenced material came from peripheral blood. DNA of the CDR3: TGCGCCAGCAGCTCGGGTCTTCGGGGGAGGGAAGACAATGAGCAGTTCTTC. Protein product: CASSSGLRGREDNEQFF.